This TCR beta chain is from a study of T cell changes during pregnancy in multiple sclerosis. Data came from immunoSEQ multiplex PCR; TCRdb stores just in-frame clones and leaves some out. The sample holds around 57,000 clones, more than 80% seen once. Trimming took 8 bases from V and 7 from J, leaving 21 bases between them. Germline V gene data show CDR1 as SGHTA and CDR2 as FQGNSA. This CDR3 has 15 residues. Sequencing was performed on peripheral blood, taken in the first trimester of pregnancy. This clonotype was obtained from a female donor in good health, enrolled as a control in a pregnancy study. V gene TRBV7-2 combines with J gene TRBJ2-1; weak D call: TRBD1 (6 bases). The DNA of the CDR3 is TGTGCCAGCGCCCGGGTTTACAGGGAAAGGAATGAGCAGTTCTTC. Residues: CASARVYRERNEQFF.